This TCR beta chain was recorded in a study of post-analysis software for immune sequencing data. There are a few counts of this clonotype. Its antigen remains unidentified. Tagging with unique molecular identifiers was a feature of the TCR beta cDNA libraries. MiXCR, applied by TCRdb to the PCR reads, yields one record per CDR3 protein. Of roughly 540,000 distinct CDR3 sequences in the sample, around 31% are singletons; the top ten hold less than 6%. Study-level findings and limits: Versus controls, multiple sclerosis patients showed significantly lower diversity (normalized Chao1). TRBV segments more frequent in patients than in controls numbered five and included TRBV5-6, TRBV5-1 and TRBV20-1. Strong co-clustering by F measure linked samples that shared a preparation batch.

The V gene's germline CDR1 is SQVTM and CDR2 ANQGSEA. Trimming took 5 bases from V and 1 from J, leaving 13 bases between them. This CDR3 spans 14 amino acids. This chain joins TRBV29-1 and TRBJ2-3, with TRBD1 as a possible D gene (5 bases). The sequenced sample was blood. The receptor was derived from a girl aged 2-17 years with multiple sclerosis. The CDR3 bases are TGCAGCGTTACCCCGGTAGGGGGCACAGATACGCAGTATTTT. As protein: CSVTPVGGTDTQYF.